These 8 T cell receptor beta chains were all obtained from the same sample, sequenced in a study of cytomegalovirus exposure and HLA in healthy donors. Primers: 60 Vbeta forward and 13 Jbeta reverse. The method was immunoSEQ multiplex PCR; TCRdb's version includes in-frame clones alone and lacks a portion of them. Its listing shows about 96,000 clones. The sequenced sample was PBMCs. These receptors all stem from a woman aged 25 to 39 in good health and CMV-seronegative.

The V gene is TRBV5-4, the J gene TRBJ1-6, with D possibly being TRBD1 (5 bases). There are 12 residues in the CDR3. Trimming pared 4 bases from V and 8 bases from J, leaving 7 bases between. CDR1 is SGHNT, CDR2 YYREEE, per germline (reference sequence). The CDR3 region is CASSGRDSPLHF. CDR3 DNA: TGTGCCAGCAGCGGCAGGGATTCACCCCTCCACTTT. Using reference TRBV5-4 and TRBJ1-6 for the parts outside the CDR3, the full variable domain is ETGVTQSPTHLIKTRGQQVTLRCSSQSGHNTVSWYQQALGQGPQFIFQYYREEENGRGNFPPRFSGLQFPNYSSELNVNALELDDSALYLCASSGRDSPLHFGNGTRLTVT.

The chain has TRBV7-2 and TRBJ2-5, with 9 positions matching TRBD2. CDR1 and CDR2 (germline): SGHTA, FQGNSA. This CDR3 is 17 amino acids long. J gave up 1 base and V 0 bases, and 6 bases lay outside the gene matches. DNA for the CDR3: TGTGCCAGCAGCTTAGCGGGCGGGAGGGCCCCCCAAGAGACCCAGTACTTC. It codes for CASSLAGGRAPQETQYF. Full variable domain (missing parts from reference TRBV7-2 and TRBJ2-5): GAGVSQSPSNKVTEKGKDVELRCDPISGHTALYWYRQSLGQGLEFLIYFQGNSAPDKSGLPSDRFSAERTGGSVSTLTIQRTQQEDSAVYLCASSLAGGRAPQETQYFGPGTRLLVL.

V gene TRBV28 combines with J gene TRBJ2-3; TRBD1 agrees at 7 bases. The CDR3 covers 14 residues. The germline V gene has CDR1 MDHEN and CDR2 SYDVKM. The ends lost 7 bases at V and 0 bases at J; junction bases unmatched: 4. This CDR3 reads CASKPGGSTDTQYF. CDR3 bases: TGTGCCAGCAAACCAGGGGGTAGCACAGATACGCAGTATTTT.

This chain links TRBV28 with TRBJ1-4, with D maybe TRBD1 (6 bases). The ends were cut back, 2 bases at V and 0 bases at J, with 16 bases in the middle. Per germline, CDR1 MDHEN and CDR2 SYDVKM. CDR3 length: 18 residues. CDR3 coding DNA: TGTGCCAGCAGTTTAGAGACAGGAGAAGTAGCAACTAATGAAAAACTGTTTTTT. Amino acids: CASSLETGEVATNEKLFF.

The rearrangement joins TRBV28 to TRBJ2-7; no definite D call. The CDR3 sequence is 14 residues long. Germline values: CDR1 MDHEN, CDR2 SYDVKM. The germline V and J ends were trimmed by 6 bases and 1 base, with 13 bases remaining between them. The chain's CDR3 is CASSLTRSSYEQYF. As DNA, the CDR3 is TGTGCCAGCAGCCTAACCCGAAGTTCCTACGAGCAGTACTTC.

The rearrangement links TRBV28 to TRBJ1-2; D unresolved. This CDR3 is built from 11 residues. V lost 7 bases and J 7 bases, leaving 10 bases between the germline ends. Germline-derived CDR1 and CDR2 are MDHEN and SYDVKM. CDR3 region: CASTRESGYTF. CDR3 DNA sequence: TGTGCCAGCACCCGGGAGTCTGGCTACACCTTC.

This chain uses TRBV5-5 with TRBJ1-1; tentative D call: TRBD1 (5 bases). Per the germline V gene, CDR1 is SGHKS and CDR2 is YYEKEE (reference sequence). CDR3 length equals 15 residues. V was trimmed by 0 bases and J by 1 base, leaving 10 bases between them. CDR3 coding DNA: TGTGCCAGCAGCTTGGGGGTTAGGGGGAACACTGAAGCTTTCTTT. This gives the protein CASSLGVRGNTEAFF.

The chain's CDR3 is CASSQGTGTAYEQYF. The CDR3 DNA reads as TGTGCCAGCAGCCAGGGCACTGGGACAGCCTACGAGCAGTACTTC. J is TRBJ2-7 and V is TRBV9, with TRBD1 matching 7 bases. Trimming at V came to 4 bases and at J to 2 bases, leaving 9 bases not matched to a gene. Germline V gene data show CDR1 as SGDLS and CDR2 as YYNGEE. The length of the CDR3 is 15 residues.